Included here is one T cell receptor (beta chain) sequence, with context. Its antigen is unknown. These data belong to a study of T cell responses to AZD1222 COVID-19 vaccine. General study results and limits: Sampling that yielded the repertoires occurred only after the peak T cell response. It was only a handful of AZD1222 recipients who were seropositive at baseline. Most donors were white British and more were female, and clonal diversity was possibly underestimated.

Produced via immunoSEQ multiplex PCR; TCRdb's table is partial and in-frame only. Of about 92,000 clones listed, 90% are singletons. Germline V gene lookup returns CDR1 MDHEN and CDR2 SYDVKM. The CDR3 loop spans 15 amino acids. V shed 4 bases and J shed 0 bases, with 13 bases lying between them. The V gene is TRBV28, the J gene TRBJ2-7, with a weak D call TRBD2 (6 bases). The origin of this receptor is an adult in good health. Sequenced material: peripheral blood, taken on day 0 of AZD1222 vaccination. The CDR3 protein is CASSSNGTPSYEQYF. The CDR3 coding sequence is TGTGCCAGCAGTTCCAACGGGACTCCCTCCTACGAGCAGTACTTC.